These 11 T cell receptor beta chains share one sample of origin, sequenced in a study of glioma-infiltrating T cells. Using RNA template, CDR3s of TCR alpha and beta were amplified with iRepertoire arm-PCR. MiXCR, run by TCRdb on the multiplex PCR reads, gives a single entry per CDR3 protein. This table has under 200,000 distinct CDR3 sequences, over 40% appearing once. Sequenced material: glioma tissue, nonneoplastic brain tissue, or PBMCs (not recorded which). The receptors originated from a human donor with low-grade glioma or glioblastoma, undergoing nonglioma brain surgery, or in good health (not recorded which).

In its sample, this clonotype was seen a few times. One base away lies a much larger clone, so this may be a sequencing read error. J is TRBJ1-2 and V is TRBV28; 10 bases map to TRBD1. Trimming at V came to 6 bases and at J to 5 bases, leaving 9 bases not matched to a gene. The germline V gene has CDR1 MDHEN and CDR2 SYDVKM. The CDR3 extends over 15 amino acids. CDR3 sequence reads: CASSPPGQGIYGYTF. The CDR3 region has the DNA TGTGCCAGCAGCCCACCGGGACAGGGGATTTATGGCTACACCTTC.

This clonotype has more than one count but fewer than ten. The chain uses TRBV12-3 or TRBV12-4 and TRBJ1-3; D may be TRBD1 (5 bases). The CDR3 sequence is 13 residues long. V gave up 4 bases and J gave up 4 bases, with 8 bases separating them. The CDR3 region is CASSSTAGNTIYF. The CDR3 DNA follows: TGTGCCAGCAGTTCGACAGCGGGAAACACCATATATTTT.

This rearrangement joins TRBV11-2 to TRBJ2-7; 9 nucleotides align to TRBD2. The CDR3 contains 15 residues. Germline V gives CDR1 SGHAT, CDR2 FQNNGV. V gave up 3 bases and J gave up 4 bases; unmatched junction bases: 7. The CDR3 DNA follows: TGTGCCAGCAGCTTCAGACTAGCGGAGACATACGAGCAGTACTTC. This encodes CASSFRLAETYEQYF.

This clonotype was counted between two and nine times. This chain links TRBV12-3 or TRBV12-4 with TRBJ1-1; D is unresolved. V was cut by 5 bases and J by 4 bases, with 8 bases left in between. The CDR3 runs to 12 residues. CDR3 sequence: CASSNVGTEAFF. For the CDR3, the DNA is TGTGCCAGCAGTAACGTTGGCACTGAAGCTTTCTTT.

The V gene is TRBV6-2 or TRBV6-3, the J gene TRBJ2-5; either TRBD1 or TRBD2 may fit D (5 bases each). This CDR3 is 13 amino acids long. With 4 bases removed from V and 5 bases from J, the gap between germline ends came to 11 bases. CDR1 and CDR2 (germline): MNHEY, SVGEGT. The CDR3 DNA follows: TGTGCCAGCAGTTCCGGGGCCGGGGAGACCCAGTACTTC. Translated, it gives CASSSGAGETQYF.

The chain combines TRBV12-3 or TRBV12-4 with TRBJ1-2; D ambiguous. CDR3 length equals 15 residues. V shed 10 bases and J shed 1 base, with 19 bases lying between them. CDR3 DNA sequence: TGTGCCACTCAAGAAAGCTCAAGCCTTAACTATGGCTACACCTTC. It codes for CATQESSSLNYGYTF.

This clonotype was seen repeatedly, ten times or more. In DNA form, the CDR3 reads TGTGCCAGCGTCCGGGGTAGTTTAGACGAGCAGTACTTC. Its protein is CASVRGSLDEQYF. J is TRBJ2-7 and V is TRBV6-1; D is perhaps TRBD2 (5 bases). There are 13 residues in the CDR3. The germline V gene has CDR1 MNHNS and CDR2 SASEGT. V gave up 8 bases and J gave up 5 bases, with 16 bases separating them.

For this clonotype: A much larger clonotype is one base distant, so this may be a read error. This chain connects TRBV5-4 to TRBJ2-1; 10 bases line up with TRBD1. The germline CDR1 and CDR2 sequences are SGHNT and YYREEE (reference sequence). The CDR3 is 14 amino acids. After removal of 4 bases from V and 9 bases from J, the junction contained 7 bases not matched to a gene. For the CDR3, the DNA is TGTGCCAGCAGCCCTACGGGACAGGGGACTGAGCAGTTCTTC. Its translation: CASSPTGQGTEQFF.

This clonotype was seen a single time. Given a much more abundant clone one base away, this may be a read error. In DNA form, the CDR3 reads TGTGCCATCTTTGATACAGGGGGAATTCACGGCTACACCTTC. Its translation: CAIFDTGGIHGYTF. J is TRBJ1-2 and V is TRBV10-3, with 8 bases identical to TRBD1. CDR1 is ENHRY and CDR2 is SYGVKD in the germline V gene. With V trimmed by 8 bases and J by 8 bases, 13 bases remained unmatched. The CDR3 totals 14 residues.

This clonotype was counted many times. V gene TRBV28 combines with J gene TRBJ1-1, with D unclear. Trimming took off 6 bases at V and 1 base at J, with 9 bases between the two ends. Per the germline V gene, CDR1 is MDHEN and CDR2 is SYDVKM. The CDR3 covers 13 residues. CDR3 DNA: TGTGCCAGCAGCACCCCAACGAACACTGAAGCTTTCTTT. It encodes CASSTPTNTEAFF.

This clonotype was counted ten times or more. This sequence joins TRBV28 and TRBJ1-5; no firm D call. Trimming pared 3 bases from V and 1 base from J, leaving 4 bases between. The CDR3 runs 13 residues. Germline V lookup: CDR1 MDHEN, CDR2 SYDVKM. CDR3 region: CASSFESNQPQHF. The CDR3 bases are TGTGCCAGCAGTTTTGAGAGCAATCAGCCCCAGCATTTT.